The T cell receptor beta chain described here comes from a study of cytomegalovirus exposure and HLA in healthy donors. The germline V gene encodes CDR1 SGHTS and CDR2 YDEGEE. The CDR3 sequence is 14 residues long. Trimming shortened V by 0 bases and J by 5 bases, and 11 bases separated the two germline ends. Concerning this clone itself: The antigen is not known.

The study's findings and limits: Whilst most TCR sequences proved rare, a subset of public TCRs occurred across many donors.

This PCR relied on a set of 60 Vbeta primers and 13 Jbeta primers. Profiling relied on immunoSEQ multiplex PCR, and the TCRdb table lists in-frame clones only, not all of them. The sample gives 150,000 to 200,000 clones, 82% of which show up once; about 1.6% is in the top ten. Healthy bone marrow donors formed the donor group. The specimen was PBMCs. The chain joins TRBV5-8 to TRBJ2-5; D may be TRBD2 (7 bases). The clonotype comes from a male donor in good health and CMV-seronegative. The CDR3 DNA reads as TGTGCCAGCAGCTTGGTCGCGGGGGCGGAGACCCAGTACTTC. Its protein is CASSLVAGAETQYF.